The source of this TCR beta chain is a study of identical twins. CDR1 is LNHNV and CDR2 is YYDKDF in the germline V gene (reference sequence). The CDR3 is made up of 15 amino acids. J lost 12 bases, V lost 1 base, and 10 bases had no gene match. In its sample, this clonotype was seen a few times. No antigen is known for it. TCRdb processed the 5' RACE reads anew with MiXCR; each CDR3 protein has one entry. This table has under 900,000 distinct CDR3 sequences, roughly 12% appearing once. Study outcomes and limitations: Not following the same donors, the study drew its conclusions from cross-sectional statistical analysis.

These data were also reused for a study on yellow fever vaccine responses in identical twins.

This sequence joins TRBV15 and TRBJ2-1, with 9 bases matching TRBD2. The sample taken for sequencing was PBMCs. The TCR sequence derives from a woman under 30 in good health. CDR3 DNA: TGTGCCACCAGCAGAGCTAGCGGGAATGGGCCTGGGCAGTTCTTC. Its translation: CATSRASGNGPGQFF.